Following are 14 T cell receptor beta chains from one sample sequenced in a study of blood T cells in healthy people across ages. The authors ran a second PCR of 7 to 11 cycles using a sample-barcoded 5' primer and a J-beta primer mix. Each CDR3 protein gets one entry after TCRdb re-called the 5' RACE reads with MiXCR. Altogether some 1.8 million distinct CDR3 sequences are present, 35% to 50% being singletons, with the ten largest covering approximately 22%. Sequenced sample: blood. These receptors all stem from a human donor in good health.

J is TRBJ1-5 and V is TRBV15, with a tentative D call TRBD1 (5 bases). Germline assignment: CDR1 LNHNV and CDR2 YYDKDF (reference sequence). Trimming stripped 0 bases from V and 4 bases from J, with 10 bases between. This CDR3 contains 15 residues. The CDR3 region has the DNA TGTGCCACCAGCAGAGAGATACGGGGGAATCAGCCCCAGCATTTT. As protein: CATSREIRGNQPQHF.

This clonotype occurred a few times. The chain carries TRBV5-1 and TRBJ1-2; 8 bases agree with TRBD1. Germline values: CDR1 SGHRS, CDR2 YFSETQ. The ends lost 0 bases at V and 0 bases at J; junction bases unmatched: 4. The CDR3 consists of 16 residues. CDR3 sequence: CASSLGGQAANYGYTF. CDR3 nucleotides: TGCGCCAGCAGCTTGGGGGGACAGGCGGCTAACTATGGCTACACCTTC.

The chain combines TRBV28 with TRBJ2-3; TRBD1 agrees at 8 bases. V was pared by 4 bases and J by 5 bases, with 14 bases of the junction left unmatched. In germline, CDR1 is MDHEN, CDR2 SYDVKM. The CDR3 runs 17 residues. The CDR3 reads CASSSLTLQGAEDTQYF. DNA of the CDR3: TGTGCCAGCAGTTCTCTGACCCTCCAGGGGGCAGAAGATACGCAGTATTTT.

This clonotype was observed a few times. The CDR3 coding sequence is TGCAGTGCTAGTCAAGGGGACCCTGAGCAGTACTTC. Translation: CSASQGDPEQYF. The chain joins TRBV20-1 to TRBJ2-7; D tentatively reads TRBD1 or TRBD2 (5 bases each). This CDR3 region has 12 residues. V was shortened by 3 bases and J by 7 bases, with 13 bases between the two germline ends. The germline CDR1 and CDR2 sequences are DFQATT and SNEGSKA (reference sequence).

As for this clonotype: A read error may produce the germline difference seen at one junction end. The CDR3 region has the DNA TGTGTCAGCAGCTTAATGGCTCGCGGGGGAGGAGATACGCAGTATTTT. Translation gives CVSSLMARGGGDTQYF. This chain uses TRBV7-3 with TRBJ2-3, with TRBD2 matching 7 bases. The length of the CDR3 is 16 residues. Per germline, CDR1 SGHTA and CDR2 FQGTGA.

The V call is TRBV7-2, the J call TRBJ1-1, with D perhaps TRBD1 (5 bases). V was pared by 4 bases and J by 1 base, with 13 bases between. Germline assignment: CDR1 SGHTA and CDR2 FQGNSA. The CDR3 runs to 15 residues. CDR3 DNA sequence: TGTGCCAGCAGCTCACCCCGAAGGGGGAACACTGAAGCTTTCTTT. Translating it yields CASSSPRRGNTEAFF.

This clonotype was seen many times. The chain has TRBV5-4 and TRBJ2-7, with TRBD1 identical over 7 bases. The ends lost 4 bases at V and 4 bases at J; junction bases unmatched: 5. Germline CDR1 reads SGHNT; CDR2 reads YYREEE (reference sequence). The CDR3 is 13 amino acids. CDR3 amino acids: CASSRDRLYEQYF. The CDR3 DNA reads TGTGCCAGCAGCCGGGACAGACTTTACGAGCAGTACTTC.

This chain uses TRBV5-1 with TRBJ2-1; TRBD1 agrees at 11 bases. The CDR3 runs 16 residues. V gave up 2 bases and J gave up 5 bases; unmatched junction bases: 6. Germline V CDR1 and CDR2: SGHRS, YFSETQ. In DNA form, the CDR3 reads TGCGCCAGCAGCTTTCCGGGACAGGGGGAAAACAATGAGCAGTTCTTC. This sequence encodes CASSFPGQGENNEQFF.

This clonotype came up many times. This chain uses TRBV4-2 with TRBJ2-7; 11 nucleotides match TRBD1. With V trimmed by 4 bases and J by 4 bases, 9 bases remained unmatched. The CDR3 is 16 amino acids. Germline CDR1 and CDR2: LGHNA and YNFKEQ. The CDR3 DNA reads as TGTGCCAGCAGCCGCCAACCGGGACAGGGGGGTTACGAGCAGTACTTC. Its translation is CASSRQPGQGGYEQYF.

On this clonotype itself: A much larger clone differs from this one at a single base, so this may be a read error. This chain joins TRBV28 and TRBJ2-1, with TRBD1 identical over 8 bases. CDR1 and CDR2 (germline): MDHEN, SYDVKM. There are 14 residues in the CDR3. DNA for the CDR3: TGTGCCAGCAGTCTCAGGGGGCCCTACAATGAGCAGGTCTTC. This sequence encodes CASSLRGPYNEQVF.

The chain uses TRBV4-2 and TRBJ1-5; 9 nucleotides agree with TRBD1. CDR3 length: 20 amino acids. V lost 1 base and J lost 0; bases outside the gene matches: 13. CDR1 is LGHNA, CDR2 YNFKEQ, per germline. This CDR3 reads CASSQVGGTGSLDSNQPQHF. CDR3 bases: TGTGCCAGCAGCCAAGTGGGAGGGACAGGGAGTTTGGATAGCAATCAGCCCCAGCATTTT.

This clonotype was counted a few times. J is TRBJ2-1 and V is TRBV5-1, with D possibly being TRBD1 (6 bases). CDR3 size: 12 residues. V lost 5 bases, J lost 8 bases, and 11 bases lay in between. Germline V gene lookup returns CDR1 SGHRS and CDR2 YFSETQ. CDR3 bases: TGCGCCAGCAGGGACAGCCCCCATGAGCAGTTCTTC. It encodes CASRDSPHEQFF.

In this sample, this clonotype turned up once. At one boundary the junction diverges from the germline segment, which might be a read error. The DNA for the CDR3 is TGTGCCAGCAGCTTAGTACAGGGCTCTTCGAACACCGGGGAGCTGGTTTTT. Protein sequence: CASSLVQGSSNTGELVF. J is TRBJ2-2 and V is TRBV7-9; D is possibly TRBD1 (6 bases). Germline V gives CDR1 SEHNR, CDR2 FQNEAQ (reference sequence). This CDR3 region has 17 residues.

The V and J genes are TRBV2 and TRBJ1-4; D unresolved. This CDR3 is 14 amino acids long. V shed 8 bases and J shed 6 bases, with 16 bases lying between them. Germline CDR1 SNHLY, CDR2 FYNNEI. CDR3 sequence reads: CASGLDPAYEKLFF. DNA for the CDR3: TGTGCCAGCGGTCTCGACCCAGCCTATGAAAAACTGTTTTTT.